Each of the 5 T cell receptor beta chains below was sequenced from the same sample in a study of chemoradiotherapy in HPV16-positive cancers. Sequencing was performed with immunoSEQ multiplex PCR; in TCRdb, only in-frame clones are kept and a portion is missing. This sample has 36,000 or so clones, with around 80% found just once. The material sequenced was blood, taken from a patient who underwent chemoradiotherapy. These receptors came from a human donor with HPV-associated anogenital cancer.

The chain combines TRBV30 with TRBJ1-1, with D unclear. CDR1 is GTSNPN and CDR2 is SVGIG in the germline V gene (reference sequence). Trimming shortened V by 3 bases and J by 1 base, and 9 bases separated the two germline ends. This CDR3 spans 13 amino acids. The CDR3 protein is CAWREGRNTEAFF. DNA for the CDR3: TGTGCCTGGAGGGAAGGGAGGAACACTGAAGCTTTCTTT.

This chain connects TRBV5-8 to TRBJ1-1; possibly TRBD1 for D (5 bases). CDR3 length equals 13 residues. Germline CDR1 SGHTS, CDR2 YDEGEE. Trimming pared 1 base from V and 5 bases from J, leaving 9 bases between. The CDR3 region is CASSLQGGTEAFF. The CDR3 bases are TGTGCCAGCAGCTTGCAGGGTGGTACTGAAGCTTTCTTT.

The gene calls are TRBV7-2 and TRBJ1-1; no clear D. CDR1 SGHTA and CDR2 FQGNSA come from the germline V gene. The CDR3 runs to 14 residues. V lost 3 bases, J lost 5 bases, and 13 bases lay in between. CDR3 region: CASSLNKGPTEAFF. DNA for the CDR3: TGTGCCAGCAGCTTGAACAAGGGCCCGACTGAAGCTTTCTTT.

DNA of the CDR3: TGTGCCAGCAGCCCCGGGACAGGGGACCTCACCCTCCACTTT. Protein sequence: CASSPGTGDLTLHF. The chain is built from TRBV6-1 and TRBJ1-6; 10 bases map to TRBD1. This CDR3 contains 14 residues. Germline V gene lookup returns CDR1 MNHNS and CDR2 SASEGT. Trimming at V came to 6 bases and at J to 14 bases, leaving 10 bases not matched to a gene.

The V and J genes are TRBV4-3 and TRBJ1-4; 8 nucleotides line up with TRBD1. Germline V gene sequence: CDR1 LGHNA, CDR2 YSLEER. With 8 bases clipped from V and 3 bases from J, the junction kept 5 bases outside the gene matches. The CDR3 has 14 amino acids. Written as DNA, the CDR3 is TGCGCCAGCTCCCAGACAGGGGCTAATGAAAAACTGTTTTTT. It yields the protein CASSQTGANEKLFF.